This T cell receptor (beta chain) was documented in a study of tissue T cells after allogeneic stem cell transplantation. Concerning this clone: As yet, its antigen is unknown. Gene names and germline refer to mouse. The sequence runs out 1 residue before the end of the CDR3; the remainder is reconstructed from the germline J gene.

Using immunoSEQ multiplex PCR, the repertoire was profiled, and TCRdb retains in-frame clones only, with some absent. The sample has about 1,700 clones, roughly 45% seen once. Germline loops: CDR1 KGHTA, CDR2 FQNQQP. The CDR3 loop spans 15 amino acids. Whole-study results and caveats: Sampling depth was limited, and the cohort was small and clinically varied. Tissue-detected TCR repertoire was only partly captured by blood and spleen T cells. TCR repertoires tracked anatomic similarity, regardless of disease or transplant status.

Time point noted: mouse harvest day 14 after allogeneic transplant. Each mouse received 10^7 T-cell-depleted marrow cells plus 10^6 splenic CD5+ T cells by tail vein. Tissues came from B6→BALB/c major-mismatch GVHD mice at day 7 or 14. The receptor was isolated from a female BALB/c mouse given C57BL/6 T cells with graft-versus-host disease after an allogeneic hematopoietic cell transplant. Sequencing was performed on gut tissue. The chain carries TRBV23 and TRBJ2-1; the D segment call TRBD2 is taken from the table without a DNA check. CDR3 DNA, as far as it was read: TGCTCCAGCAGTCAAAGGGACTGGGGGGATGCTGAGCAGTTC. Its translation: CSSSQRDWGDAEQF. The complete CDR3 reads CSSSQRDWGDAEQFF.